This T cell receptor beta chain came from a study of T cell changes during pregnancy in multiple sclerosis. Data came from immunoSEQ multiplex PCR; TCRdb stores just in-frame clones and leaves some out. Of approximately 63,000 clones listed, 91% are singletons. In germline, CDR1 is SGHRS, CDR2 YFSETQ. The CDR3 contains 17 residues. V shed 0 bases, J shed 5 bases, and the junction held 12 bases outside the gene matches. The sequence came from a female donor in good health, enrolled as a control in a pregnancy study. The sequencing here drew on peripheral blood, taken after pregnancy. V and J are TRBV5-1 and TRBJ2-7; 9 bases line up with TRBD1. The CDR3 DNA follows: TGCGCCAGCAGCTTGGCCGGGACAGGGTCCCATCTAAACGAGCAGTACTTC. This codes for CASSLAGTGSHLNEQYF.